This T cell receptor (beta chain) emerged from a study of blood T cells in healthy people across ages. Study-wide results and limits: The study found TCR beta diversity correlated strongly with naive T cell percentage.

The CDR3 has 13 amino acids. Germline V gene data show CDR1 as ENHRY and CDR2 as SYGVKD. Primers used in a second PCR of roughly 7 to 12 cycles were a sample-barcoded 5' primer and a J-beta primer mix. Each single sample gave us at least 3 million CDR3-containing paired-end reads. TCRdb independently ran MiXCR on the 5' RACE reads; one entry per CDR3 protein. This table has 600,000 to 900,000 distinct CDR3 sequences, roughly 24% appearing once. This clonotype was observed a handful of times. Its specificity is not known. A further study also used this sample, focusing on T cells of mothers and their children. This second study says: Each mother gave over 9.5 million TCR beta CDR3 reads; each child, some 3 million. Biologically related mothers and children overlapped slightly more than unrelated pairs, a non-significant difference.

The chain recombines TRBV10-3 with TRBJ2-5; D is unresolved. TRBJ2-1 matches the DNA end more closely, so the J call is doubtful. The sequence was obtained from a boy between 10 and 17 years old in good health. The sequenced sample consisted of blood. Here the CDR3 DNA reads TGTGCCATCAGTGAGAAAGGCGACAATGAGCAGTTCTTC. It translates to CAISEKGDNEQFF.